This is a list of T cell receptor beta chains from one sample in a study of tumor-infiltrating lymphocytes in primary liver carcinoma. From the multiplex PCR reads, TCRdb called clonotypes with MiXCR, one entry per CDR3 protein. The sample has tens of thousands of distinct CDR3 sequences, about three quarters seen once. Sequenced sample: liver tumor tissue from sampling region 4. The receptors originated from a man aged 40-50 years with primary liver carcinoma and hepatitis B virus infection. Both conserved end residues are part of each CDR3. The order of the fields is D gene, V gene, clone size, J gene, CDR3 DNA, CDR3 protein. The D gene is left open where the match is weak. A row's size may be missing; if present it is once, few, many or a size class.

NA	TRBV6-6	NA	TRBJ1-2	TGTGCCAGCACAGGGAACAATGGCTACACCTTC	CASTGNNGYTF
TRBD1	TRBV6-1	many	TRBJ1-4	TGTGCCAGCAGTAAGGACAGGGAGAGTGAAAAACTGTTTTTT	CASSKDRESEKLFF
NA	TRBV10-2	NA	TRBJ1-2	TGCGCCAGCAGTGAGGCCCAGGGTGACTACACCTTC	CASSEAQGDYTF
NA	TRBV11-2	few	TRBJ1-1	TGTGCCAGCAACCGAGGTGGGGCAGGAGTCTTCACTGAAGCTTTCTTT	CASNRGGAGVFTEAFF
NA	TRBV29-1	NA	TRBJ1-5	TGCAGCGTTGAAATGACAGGCGCCGGCTCGTGTCATCAGGTCCAGCATTTT	CSVEMTGAGSCHQVQHF
NA	TRBV11-1	NA	TRBJ2-5	TGTGCCAGCGGCCCGGTGCGAGTAAGCGAGACCCAGTATTTC	CASGPVRVSETQYF
NA	TRBV4-3	NA	TRBJ1-2	TGCGCCAGCAGCCAAGAATGGACGGACAAAGATGGCTGCACCTTC	CASSQEWTDKDGCTF
NA	TRBV20-1	few	TRBJ2-3	TGCAGTGCTAGAGACCAACGGCGGGATCTCCCCTCAGATACGCAGTATTTT	CSARDQRRDLPSDTQYF
NA	TRBV6-1	few	TRBJ2-2	TGTGCCAGCAGTGAAGCGTCGGGGTGGGGCGGGGAGCTGTTTTTT	CASSEASGWGGELFF
NA	TRBV24-1	NA	TRBJ2-1	TGTGCCGCCTCAAGCGAGGCATGGTACAATGAGCAGTTCTTC	CAASSEAWYNEQFF
NA	TRBV12-3/TRBV12-4	NA	TRBJ1-2	TGTGTCAACAGTTTTAGGGGTTCAGCCTATGGCTACACCTTC	CVNSFRGSAYGYTF
NA	TRBV4-2	NA	TRBJ2-7	TGTGCCAGCAGCCAATGGCTTAGCGGCTTTACGTACGAGCAATACTTC	CASSQWLSGFTYEQYF
NA	TRBV12-3/TRBV12-4	once	TRBJ2-5	TGTGTCAACAGTACCGAGACAGGCGGAGAGACCCAGTACTTC	CVNSTETGGETQYF
NA	TRBV11-2	few	TRBJ2-7	TGTGCCAGCGGCTTATCCTCGGGTATTACTTACGAGCAGTACTTC	CASGLSSGITYEQYF
NA	TRBV5-1	NA	TRBJ2-2	TGCGCCAGCAGCTTAGACAGAGGGAACACAGAGGAGCTGTTTTTT	CASSLDRGNTEELFF
NA	TRBV29-1	NA	TRBJ2-7	TGCAGCGTTGCGGACGATCGCTACGAGCAGTACTTC	CSVADDRYEQYF
NA	TRBV4-1	NA	TRBJ2-7	TGCGCCAGCAGCCAATCCCTAGGGGAGCCACTTTACGAACAGGACTTC	CASSQSLGEPLYEQDF
NA	TRBV7-9	NA	TRBJ2-1	TGTGCCAGCAGTTTACCAAATCAGGGGCCTAAAACAAATGAGAAGTTCTTC	CASSLPNQGPKTNEKFF
TRBD1	TRBV14	many	TRBJ2-1	TGTGCCAGCAGCCAAGGTTACCGGACAGGAACCTACAATGAGCAGTTCTTC	CASSQGYRTGTYNEQFF
NA	TRBV6-5	many	TRBJ1-1	TGTGCCAGCAGCGGGCAGTTCAACACTGAAGCTTTCTTT	CASSGQFNTEAFF
NA	TRBV5-5	NA	TRBJ2-3	TGCGCCAGCAGCTCTCCTGACGGGCCGAGCACAGATACGCAGTATTTT	CASSSPDGPSTDTQYF
NA	TRBV6-1	NA	TRBJ1-3	TGTGCCAGCAGTGAAGTACGGAGGTTCTTTGGAAACACCATATATTTT	CASSEVRRFFGNTIYF
TRBD1	TRBV4-1	NA	TRBJ1-2	TGCGCCAGAAGCCAAGGGGACAGGGACTATTGCTACACCTTC	CARSQGDRDYCYTF
NA	TRBV12-3/TRBV12-4	NA	TRBJ1-4	TGTGCCAGCAGTGACAGGCGGGCGGGGAAAAAACTGTTTTTT	CASSDRRAGKKLFF
NA	TRBV10-3	many	TRBJ2-5	TGTGCCATCGGAGGGGGGGCCCTACAAGAGACCCAGTACTTC	CAIGGGALQETQYF
NA	TRBV4-1	many	TRBJ2-1	TGCGCCAGCAGCCAAGTTGAGGGGTGGGATGAGCAGTTCTTC	CASSQVEGWDEQFF
NA	TRBV11-2	NA	TRBJ1-6	TGTGCCAGGAGCTTAAGGCCCCCCCGGCAGGGTAATTCATCCCTCCACTTT	CARSLRPPRQGNSSLHF
NA	TRBV11-3	NA	TRBJ2-6	TGTGCTAGAAGCTCGACAGCACAGTCTGGGGCCAACGCCCTGACTTTC	CARSSTAQSGANALTF
NA	TRBV5-1	NA	TRBJ2-3	TGCGCCAACAGCTTGGGGATGTACACAGATACGCAGTATTTT	CANSLGMYTDTQYF
NA	TRBV10-1	NA	TRBJ1-1	TGCTTACCAGCAGTGAGGACTTTAGGAACCGTCACTGAAGCTTCCTTT	CLPAVRTLGTVTEASF
TRBD2	TRBV29-1	NA	TRBJ2-5	TGCGGCGTCCGGACTAGCGGGAGTTGGGCAGAGACCCAGTACTTC	CGVRTSGSWAETQYF
NA	TRBV30	many	TRBJ2-1	TGTGCCTGGAGTATCGCCGATGAGCAGTTCTTC	CAWSIADEQFF
NA	TRBV11-2	NA	TRBJ2-3	TGTGCCAGCAGCCCCCCGGGCCGGGCAGATGCCCAGTATTTT	CASSPPGRADAQYF
NA	TRBV12-3/TRBV12-4	once	TRBJ2-7	TGCGCCAGCAGTTTCGGGGCCTACGAGCAGCACTTC	CASSFGAYEQHF
TRBD1	TRBV7-6	NA	TRBJ2-7	TGTGCCAGCAACTCCCGACAGGGGACGGAAGAACAGTACTTC	CASNSRQGTEEQYF
NA	TRBV11-2	NA	TRBJ2-1	TGTGCCAGCAACCCAGGACGGAAGCAGTTCTTC	CASNPGRKQFF
NA	TRBV9	NA	TRBJ2-4	TGTGCCAGCAGCCCGCCGGATAATCAGGGGAGAGCCAAAAACATTCAGTACTTC	CASSPPDNQGRAKNIQYF
NA	TRBV11-2	NA	TRBJ2-6	TGTGCCAGCAGTTTAGATCTCGGAGCTGGGGTCAACGTCCTGACTTTC	CASSLDLGAGVNVLTF
NA	TRBV4-3	NA	TRBJ2-7	TGCGCCACCAGCCAGGGTGGGGGAGAGCAGTACTTC	CATSQGGGEQYF
TRBD2	TRBV4-2	NA	TRBJ2-5	TGTGCCAGCAGCCAGCGGCTAGCGGGGACCCAAGAGGCCCAGTACTTC	CASSQRLAGTQEAQYF
NA	TRBV29-1	NA	TRBJ2-5	TGTAGCGGACTCACCCAGGGTATGGAGGCCCAGTACTTC	CSGLTQGMEAQYF
TRBD1	TRBV29-1	NA	TRBJ2-7	TGCGGCGCGGGACAGGGGGTCTCCTACGAGGAGTACTTC	CGAGQGVSYEEYF